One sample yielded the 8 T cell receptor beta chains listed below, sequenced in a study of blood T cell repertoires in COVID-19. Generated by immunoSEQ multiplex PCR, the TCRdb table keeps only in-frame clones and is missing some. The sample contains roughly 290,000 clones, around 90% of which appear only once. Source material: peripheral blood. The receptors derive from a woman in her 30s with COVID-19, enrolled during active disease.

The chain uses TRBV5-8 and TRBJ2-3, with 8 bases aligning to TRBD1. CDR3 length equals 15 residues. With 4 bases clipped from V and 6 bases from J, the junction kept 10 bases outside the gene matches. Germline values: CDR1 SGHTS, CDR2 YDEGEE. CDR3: CASSRGQGVSDTQYF. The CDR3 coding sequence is TGTGCCAGCAGCAGAGGACAGGGTGTTTCGGATACGCAGTATTTT.

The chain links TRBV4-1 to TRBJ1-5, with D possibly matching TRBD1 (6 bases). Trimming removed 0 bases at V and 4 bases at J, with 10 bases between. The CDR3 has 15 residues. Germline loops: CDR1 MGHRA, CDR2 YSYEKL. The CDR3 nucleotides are TGCGCCAGCAGCCAAGATAACAGGGAGAATCAGCCCCAGCATTTT. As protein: CASSQDNRENQPQHF.

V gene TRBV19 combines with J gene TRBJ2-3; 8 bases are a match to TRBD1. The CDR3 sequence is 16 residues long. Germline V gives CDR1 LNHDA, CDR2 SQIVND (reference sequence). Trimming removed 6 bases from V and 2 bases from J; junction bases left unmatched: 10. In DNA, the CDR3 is TGTGCCAGTAGCTCAGGGGGCAACTACCTCACAGATACGCAGTATTTT. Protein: CASSSGGNYLTDTQYF.

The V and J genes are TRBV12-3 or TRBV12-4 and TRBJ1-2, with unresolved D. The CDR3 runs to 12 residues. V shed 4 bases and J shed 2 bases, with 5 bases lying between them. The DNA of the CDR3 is TGTGCCAGCAGTTGGGCCAACTATGGCTACACCTTC. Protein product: CASSWANYGYTF.

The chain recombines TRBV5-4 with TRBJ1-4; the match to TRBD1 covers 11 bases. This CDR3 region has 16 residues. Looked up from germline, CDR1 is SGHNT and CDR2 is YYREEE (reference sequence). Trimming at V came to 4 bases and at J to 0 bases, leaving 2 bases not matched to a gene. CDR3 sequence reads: CASSPGQGATNEKLFF. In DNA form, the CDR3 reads TGTGCCAGCAGCCCGGGACAGGGGGCAACTAATGAAAAACTGTTTTTT.

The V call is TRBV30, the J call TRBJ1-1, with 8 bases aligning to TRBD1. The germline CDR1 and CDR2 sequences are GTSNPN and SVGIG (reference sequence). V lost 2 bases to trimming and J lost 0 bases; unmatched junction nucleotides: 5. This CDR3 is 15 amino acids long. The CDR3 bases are TGTGCCTGGAGTCCGTGGACAGGGCTGAACACTGAAGCTTTCTTT. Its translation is CAWSPWTGLNTEAFF.

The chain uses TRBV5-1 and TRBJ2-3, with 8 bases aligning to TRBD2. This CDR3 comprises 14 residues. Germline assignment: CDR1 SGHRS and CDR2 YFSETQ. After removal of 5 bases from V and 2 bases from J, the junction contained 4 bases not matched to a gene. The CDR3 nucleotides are TGCGCCAGCAGGATACTAGCGGACACAGATACGCAGTATTTT. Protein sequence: CASRILADTDTQYF.

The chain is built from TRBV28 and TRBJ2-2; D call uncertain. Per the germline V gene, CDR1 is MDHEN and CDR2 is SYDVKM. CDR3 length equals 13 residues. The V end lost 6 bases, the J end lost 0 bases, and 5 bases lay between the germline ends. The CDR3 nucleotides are TGTGCCAGCAGACACGCGAACACCGGGGAGCTGTTTTTT. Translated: CASRHANTGELFF.